This T cell receptor beta chain was sequenced for a study of cytomegalovirus exposure and HLA in healthy donors. The CDR3 covers 13 residues. Between the trimmed V and J ends, which lost 0 bases and 5 bases, there was a span of 7 bases. Germline CDR1 is SGHRS and CDR2 is YFSETQ. A note on this clone: Its cognate antigen is unknown.

A multiplex PCR was run with 60 Vbeta primers and 13 Jbeta primers. Repertoires were generated with immunoSEQ multiplex PCR, while TCRdb's copy carries only in-frame clones and drops some. The table includes 90,000 or so clones, approximately 80% detected once. The study's findings and limits: Previously analyzed data showed that most TCR beta V segments were productive at a frequency of about 87% or about 30%. The authors later linked a missense DCLRE1C variant to TCR beta V- and J-gene trimming.

This TCR came from a woman in her thirties or forties in good health and CMV-seronegative. Sequencing used PBMCs. The chain has TRBV5-1 and TRBJ2-3; D uncertain. The CDR3 loop is CASSLGAEDTQYF. The CDR3 DNA reads TGCGCCAGCAGCTTGGGAGCCGAAGATACGCAGTATTTT. Variable domain in full (rest from reference TRBV5-1 and TRBJ2-3): KAGVTQTPRYLIKTRGQQVTLSCSPISGHRSVSWYQQTPGQGLQFLFEYFSETQRNKGNFPGRFSGRQFSNSRSEMNVSTLELGDSALYLCASSLGAEDTQYFGPGTRLTVL.